Below, 29 T cell receptor beta chains from the same sample are listed, as sequenced in a study of blood T cell repertoires in COVID-19. Some clones are missing from TCRdb's copy, which holds only in-frame ones; the method was immunoSEQ multiplex PCR. Of a few hundred thousand clones in the sample, nearly 90% are singletons; the top ten hold roughly 2.8%. The specimen sequenced was PBMCs or T cells enriched from blood (not recorded which). The receptors were gathered from a woman between 45 and 65 years old who had been exposed to COVID-19.

The rearrangement joins TRBV19 to TRBJ1-1; the match to TRBD1 covers 9 bases. This CDR3 spans 14 amino acids. With V trimmed by 7 bases and J by 3 bases, 6 bases remained unmatched. CDR1 and CDR2 (germline): LNHDA, SQIVND (reference sequence). The CDR3 nucleotides read TGTGCCAGTACCACCGGGACAGGGTACACTGAAGCTTTCTTT. Its protein product is CASTTGTGYTEAFF.

The rearrangement uses TRBV5-1 and TRBJ2-7; 9 nucleotides align to TRBD1. The V gene's germline CDR1 is SGHRS and CDR2 YFSETQ. Trimming took 4 bases from V and 4 from J; bases not matched to a gene: 6. The CDR3 is 14 amino acids. CDR3 coding DNA: TGCGCCAGCAGCCAACGACAGGGGGATTACGAGCAGTACTTC. The encoded protein is CASSQRQGDYEQYF.

The chain joins TRBV14 to TRBJ1-2; a possible D gene is TRBD1 (5 bases). CDR3 length: 14 residues. Trimming removed 1 base from V and 2 bases from J, with 8 bases in between. CDR1 and CDR2 from the germline V gene are SGHDN and FVKESK. CDR3 protein: CASSQASGNYGYTF. The CDR3 DNA sequence: TGTGCCAGCAGCCAAGCTTCAGGGAACTATGGCTACACCTTC.

V gene TRBV5-1 combines with J gene TRBJ1-2; 12 bases are a match to TRBD1. Per germline, CDR1 SGHRS and CDR2 YFSETQ. Trimming at V came to 2 bases and at J to 3 bases, leaving 11 bases not matched to a gene. CDR3 length: 18 residues. The CDR3, as DNA: TGCGCCAGCAGCTTAACCGGGACAGGGGGCAACTCGGACTATGGCTACACCTTC. Protein product: CASSLTGTGGNSDYGYTF.

This clone occurred a few times. The rearrangement joins TRBV6-5 to TRBJ1-5; tentatively, D is TRBD1 (5 bases). Trimming left V 0 bases short and J 4 bases short, with 10 bases between. The germline V gene has CDR1 MNHEY and CDR2 SVGAGI. The CDR3 loop spans 15 amino acids. The CDR3 loop is CASSYSGGPNQPQHF. The DNA of the CDR3 is TGTGCCAGCAGTTACTCGGGGGGACCTAATCAGCCCCAGCATTTT.

With regard to this clone: At the DNA level, this CDR3 is encoded by other sequences in the same sample as well. The V and J genes are TRBV3-1 (or the pseudogene TRBV3-2) and TRBJ2-7; D unclear. CDR3 length: 12 amino acids. The V end was cut by 3 bases, the J end by 0 bases, with 3 bases between. The germline V gene has CDR1 LGHDT and CDR2 YNNKEL (reference sequence). CDR3 loop: CASSQASYEQYF. The CDR3 coding sequence is TGTGCCAGCAGCCAGGCCTCCTACGAGCAGTACTTC.

There are a few counts of this clone. The chain joins TRBV5-1 to TRBJ1-5; 10 positions agree with TRBD1. The V segment lost 4 bases and the J segment 8 bases; nucleotides outside the gene matches: 9. Germline V gene data show CDR1 as SGHRS and CDR2 as YFSETQ. This CDR3 has 15 amino acids. The CDR3 bases are TGCGCCAGCAGCCCCGGGACAGGGGTAGGCGAGCCCCAGCATTTT. Its protein product is CASSPGTGVGEPQHF. Drawing the rest from reference TRBV5-1 and TRBJ1-5, the complete variable domain is KAGVTQTPRYLIKTRGQQVTLSCSPISGHRSVSWYQQTPGQGLQFLFEYFSETQRNKGNFPGRFSGRQFSNSRSEMNVSTLELGDSALYLCASSPGTGVGEPQHFGDGTRLSIL.

The chain is built from TRBV24-1 and TRBJ2-7; D gene ambiguous. The CDR3 spans 13 residues. V was clipped by 9 bases and J by 1 base, with 12 bases between them. Germline V gene sequence: CDR1 KGHDR, CDR2 SFDVKD. The CDR3 DNA reads as TGTGCCACCTTCAAGGCGGCTTCCTACGAGCAGTACTTC. Its protein product is CATFKAASYEQYF.

The rearrangement joins TRBV15 to TRBJ2-3, with D maybe TRBD2 (5 bases). CDR1 and CDR2 from the germline V gene are LNHNV and YYDKDF (reference sequence). The CDR3 is 16 amino acids. The ends were cut back, 0 bases at V and 2 bases at J, with 12 bases in the middle. Here the CDR3 DNA reads TGTGCCACCAGCAGAGAGTCGGGGTTATTCACAGATACGCAGTATTTT. The encoded protein is CATSRESGLFTDTQYF.

In this sample, this clone turned up once. The chain combines TRBV3-1 (or the pseudogene TRBV3-2) with TRBJ2-3; 9 positions match TRBD1. V was pared by 6 bases and J by 1 base, with 5 bases of the junction left unmatched. The CDR3 is 15 residues long. Germline CDR1 LGHDT, CDR2 YNNKEL (reference sequence). The CDR3 loop reads CASSDTGGGTDTQYF. Written as DNA, the CDR3 is TGTGCCAGCAGTGATACAGGGGGCGGCACAGATACGCAGTATTTT.

The V gene is TRBV6-5, the J gene TRBJ1-2; D is possibly TRBD1 (6 bases). Trimming shortened V by 0 bases and J by 2 bases, and 10 bases separated the two germline ends. The CDR3 runs 15 residues. In germline, CDR1 is MNHEY, CDR2 SVGAGI. The CDR3 region has the DNA TGTGCCAGCAGTTACTCTGCGACAGGAAACTATGGCTACACCTTC. Residues: CASSYSATGNYGYTF.

In this sample, this clone turned up once. This rearrangement joins TRBV2 to TRBJ2-1, with TRBD2 matching 14 bases. J gave up 7 bases and V 4 bases, and 9 bases lay outside the gene matches. CDR3 length equals 17 residues. Germline V lookup: CDR1 SNHLY, CDR2 FYNNEI. The DNA for the CDR3 is TGTGCCAGCAGTGGTGAGACTAGCGGGGGGGCCGTGAATGAGCAGTTCTTC. It encodes CASSGETSGGAVNEQFF.

The chain has TRBV6-5 and TRBJ1-4; TRBD1 aligns across 8 bases. Germline trimming cut 6 bases from V and 8 bases from J; bases unmatched to any gene: 8. This CDR3 spans 14 amino acids. CDR1 is MNHEY, CDR2 SVGAGI, per germline. In DNA form, the CDR3 reads TGTGCCAGCAGCTTTGGGACAGGAGGGGAAAAACTGTTTTTT. This translates into CASSFGTGGEKLFF.

This clone appeared once. This sequence joins TRBV27 and TRBJ2-1, with a tentative D call TRBD1 (5 bases). Trimming removed 8 bases at V and 6 bases at J, with 20 bases between. The CDR3 has 15 amino acids. CDR1 is MNHEY and CDR2 is SMNVEV in the germline V gene (reference sequence). CDR3 bases: TGTGCCAGCTCCCCGTCGACAGTTGTGCTCAATGAGCAGTTCTTC. Protein: CASSPSTVVLNEQFF.

The chain is built from TRBV4-2 and TRBJ2-7; 9 nucleotides align to TRBD2. Trimming cost V 5 bases and J 0 bases; bases outside gene matches: 8. Germline V lookup: CDR1 LGHNA, CDR2 YNFKEQ. This CDR3 has 16 amino acids. The CDR3 is CASSSGAGGSSYEQYF. The CDR3 DNA reads TGTGCCAGCAGCAGCGGGGCGGGGGGGAGCTCCTACGAGCAGTACTTC.

This chain uses TRBV19 with TRBJ1-5; a possible D gene is TRBD1 (6 bases). The V end lost 5 bases, the J end lost 0 bases, and 11 bases lay between the germline ends. The CDR3 extends over 15 amino acids. Germline loops: CDR1 LNHDA, CDR2 SQIVND (reference sequence). The CDR3 nucleotides are TGTGCCAGTAGTGGACAGAGCCTTAGCAATCAGCCCCAGCATTTT. This gives the protein CASSGQSLSNQPQHF.

The gene calls are TRBV18 and TRBJ2-3; 8 bases match TRBD1. The CDR3 contains 16 residues. Germline V gives CDR1 KGHSH, CDR2 LQKENI. Germline trimming cut 4 bases from V and 4 bases from J; bases unmatched to any gene: 10. DNA of the CDR3: TGTGCCAGCTCACTTTCAGGGGGCGGGTGGCCAGATACGCAGTATTTT. This encodes CASSLSGGGWPDTQYF.

The CDR3 sequence is CSVENPGDKLGTEAFF. As DNA, the CDR3 is TGCAGCGTTGAGAACCCGGGGGATAAATTGGGCACTGAAGCTTTCTTT. This chain connects TRBV29-1 to TRBJ1-1, with D possibly matching TRBD1 (5 bases). Germline V lookup: CDR1 SQVTM, CDR2 ANQGSEA. The CDR3 spans 16 residues. Trimming pared 3 bases from V and 4 bases from J, leaving 21 bases between.

The J gene is TRBJ1-2, the V gene TRBV6-4, with 7 bases matching TRBD1. Germline V gene data show CDR1 as MRHNA and CDR2 as SNTAGT. The CDR3 consists of 14 residues. Losses at the gene ends were 3 bases for V and 6 bases for J; bases not matched to a gene: 7. For the CDR3, the DNA is TGTGCCAGCAGTGAGTATACAGGGGCGGATGGCTACACCTTC. This gives the protein CASSEYTGADGYTF.

The chain joins TRBV21-1 to TRBJ1-5. TRBV21-1 represents a pseudogene. CDR3 length equals 13 residues. CDR3 protein: CASSKLSNQPQHF. CDR3 bases: TGTGCCAGCAGCAAACTCAGCAATCAGCCCCAGCATTTT.

This chain links TRBV28 with TRBJ1-4; tentative D call: TRBD1 (5 bases). The CDR3 runs to 15 residues. The V and J ends lost 6 bases and 12 bases respectively, with 23 bases between them. Germline V gene lookup returns CDR1 MDHEN and CDR2 SYDVKM. CDR3 residues: CASSPPGTLDGELFF. DNA of the CDR3: TGTGCCAGCAGCCCTCCCGGGACTCTAGACGGGGAACTGTTTTTT.

This chain uses TRBV3-1 (or the pseudogene TRBV3-2) with TRBJ2-3; TRBD2 is a possible D gene (7 bases). The CDR3 spans 14 residues. V dropped 7 bases and J dropped 1 base, with 12 bases sitting between them. The germline gives CDR1 LGHDT, CDR2 YNNKEL (reference sequence). The CDR3 DNA sequence: TGTGCCAGCAAAGGGGGGGCTGGCACAGATACGCAGTATTTT. Translated, it gives CASKGGAGTDTQYF.

The chain carries TRBV29-1 and TRBJ1-2; 7 bases are shared with TRBD1. Germline V gene sequence: CDR1 SQVTM, CDR2 ANQGSEA. This CDR3 has 14 amino acids. Losses at the gene ends were 5 bases for V and 1 base for J; bases not matched to a gene: 7. DNA of the CDR3: TGCAGCGTTACCCAGACAGGGATTAACTATGGCTACACCTTC. Residues: CSVTQTGINYGYTF.

The chain couples TRBV27 to TRBJ1-6, with 7 bases that match TRBD1. The CDR3 runs to 13 residues. Germline trimming cut 9 bases from V and 5 bases from J; bases unmatched to any gene: 4. Germline values: CDR1 MNHEY, CDR2 SMNVEV (reference sequence). This CDR3 reads CARRQGNNSPLHF. CDR3 sequence (DNA): TGTGCCAGGAGACAGGGAAATAATTCACCCCTCCACTTT.

V is TRBV20-1 and J is TRBJ1-4; perhaps TRBD1 as D (5 bases). Per the germline V gene, CDR1 is DFQATT and CDR2 is SNEGSKA (reference sequence). Trimming removed 3 bases at V and 3 bases at J, with 8 bases between. The CDR3 is 13 residues long. CDR3 residues: CSASPRANEKLFF. CDR3 nucleotide sequence: TGCAGTGCTAGTCCCAGGGCTAATGAAAAACTGTTTTTT.

V and J are TRBV11-2 and TRBJ2-5; no clear D. CDR1 and CDR2 from the germline V gene are SGHAT and FQNNGV. The CDR3 has 15 residues. Trimming left V 0 bases short and J 0 bases short, with 8 bases between. As DNA, the CDR3 is TGTGCCAGCAGCTTAGAGGGCTCGAACCAAGAGACCCAGTACTTC. Amino acids: CASSLEGSNQETQYF.

The J gene is TRBJ2-7, the V gene TRBV5-8, with D maybe TRBD1 (6 bases). The CDR3 has 14 amino acids. CDR1 SGHTS and CDR2 YDEGEE come from the germline V gene. V shed 3 bases and J shed 7 bases, with 17 bases lying between them. CDR3 DNA sequence: TGTGCCAGCAGCTCCGGACAGCGAGATGGAGAGCAGTACTTC. This translates into CASSSGQRDGEQYF. The full variable domain, rest sourced from reference TRBV5-8 and TRBJ2-7, is EAGVTQSPTHLIKTRGQQATLRCSPISGHTSVYWYQQALGLGLQFLLWYDEGEERNRGNFPPRFSGRQFPNYSSELNVNALELEDSALYLCASSSGQRDGEQYFGPGTRLTVT.

The chain is built from TRBV7-2 and TRBJ1-2; D ambiguous. Trimming shortened V by 1 base and J by 7 bases, and 7 bases separated the two germline ends. This CDR3 region has 12 residues. Per the germline V gene, CDR1 is SGHTA and CDR2 is FQGNSA. The CDR3 DNA sequence: TGTGCCAGCAGCTTAGACGTGAGTGGCTACACCTTC. Its protein product is CASSLDVSGYTF.

The chain links TRBV9 to TRBJ2-3, with a tentative D call TRBD2 (7 bases). The CDR3 contains 14 residues. V lost 6 bases to trimming and J lost 3 bases, with 14 bases between them. Germline V gene lookup returns CDR1 SGDLS and CDR2 YYNGEE. CDR3 amino acids: CASNQRGATDTQYF. The CDR3, as DNA: TGTGCCAGCAACCAACGGGGGGCGACAGATACGCAGTATTTT. Variable domain in full (rest from reference TRBV9 and TRBJ2-3): DSGVTQTPKHLITATGQRVTLRCSPRSGDLSVYWYQQSLDQGLQFLIQYYNGEERAKGNILERFSAQQFPDLHSELNLSSLELGDSALYFCASNQRGATDTQYFGPGTRLTVL.